The T cell receptor (beta chain) described here comes from a study of blood T cell repertoires in COVID-19. On the study more broadly: From the United States, Italy and Spain came samples of acute and convalescent COVID-19. PBMCs, B-cell-depleted T cells, or T cells provided the cDNA or gDNA that made up the material.

V was trimmed by 1 base and J by 1 base, leaving 10 bases between them. Germline-derived CDR1 and CDR2 are LNHDA and SQIVND (reference sequence). The CDR3 loop spans 15 amino acids. As originally analysed: Amplifying reference gene primers gave estimates of nucleated cell counts. Sequenced by immunoSEQ multiplex PCR; TCRdb stores in-frame clones only, minus some. V, J and clone size are those of that table, while D and trimming were read from the DNA. The profile shows around 190,000 clones, more than 65% of them singletons. This sequence was found in a human donor in a cohort sampled during active COVID-19. This chain joins TRBV19 and TRBJ1-1; no reliable D call. Sequencing used peripheral blood. CDR3 sequence reads: CASSIVGHANTEAFF. CDR3 DNA sequence: TGTGCCAGTAGTATAGTGGGCCATGCGAACACTGAAGCTTTCTTT.